This section outlines one T cell receptor (beta chain) sequence together with its context. In this sample, this clonotype turned up a few times. Its antigen target is currently unknown. No base qualities exist here, and no much larger clone lies one base off it. Receptor libraries were prepared by RT-PCR. The sample was run on a NextSeq 550. The public reads were run again by TCRdb, first through fastp at Q25 and then through MiXCR, and only productive beta chains were kept. CDR3 protein sequences are deduplicated, and each keeps its most common genes and DNA. The sample has roughly 880,000 distinct CDR3 sequences on record, about a sixth of them singletons. 5% to 6.5% of the sample lies in the top ten. The data stem from a study of patients and donors after allogeneic stem cell transplantation (dated by TCRdb to 2020 to 2021). V and J lose 4 bases and 10 bases, and a span of 13 bases separates them. The CDR3 contains 11 residues, cysteine and phenylalanine counted. The DNA shown is the 33-base CDR3, in frame from base 1. Via the germline V gene, CDR1 is SQVTM and CDR2 ANQGSEA.

Here the chain combines TRBV29-1 and TRBJ1-1; TRBD1 could be the D gene, as 5 bases match. Sequencing was performed on blood, either unsorted or a sorted T cell fraction (not recorded which). This TCR derives from a human donor who was either an allogeneic HSCT recipient or a stem cell or donor lymphocyte infusion donor (not recorded which). It is not recorded whose cells these are; they may come from a transplant donor. This receptor has the CDR3 CSVVGRTLAFF. The bases are TGCAGCGTTGTAGGTCGGACATTAGCTTTCTTT.